This paragraph reports one T cell receptor beta chain. Its antigen is currently unknown. Here immunoSEQ multiplex PCR was the method, and the copy in TCRdb shows in-frame clones only, minus some. The sample contains about 40,000 clones, approximately 85% of which appear only once. This sample was taken from a study of CD8 T cells in acute hepatitis C reinfection. Study-level findings and limits: Overrepresentation in the naive pool did not explain the preferential TRBV04 and TRBV06 usage seen in all groups.

CDR3 size: 13 residues. The germline gives CDR1 MGHRA, CDR2 YSYEKL. V was shortened by 1 base and J by 4 bases, with 5 bases between the two germline ends. Noted time point: naive CD8 control sorted from an acute-time-point sample. Sequencing was performed on naive CD8+ T cells from PBMCs. The receptor was derived from a woman aged 18 to 35 who spontaneously cleared hepatitis C infection. The chain couples TRBV4-1 to TRBJ1-5; no clear D gene. CDR3 loop: CASSQALNQPQHF. For the CDR3, the DNA is TGCGCCAGCAGCCAAGCACTAAATCAGCCCCAGCATTTT.